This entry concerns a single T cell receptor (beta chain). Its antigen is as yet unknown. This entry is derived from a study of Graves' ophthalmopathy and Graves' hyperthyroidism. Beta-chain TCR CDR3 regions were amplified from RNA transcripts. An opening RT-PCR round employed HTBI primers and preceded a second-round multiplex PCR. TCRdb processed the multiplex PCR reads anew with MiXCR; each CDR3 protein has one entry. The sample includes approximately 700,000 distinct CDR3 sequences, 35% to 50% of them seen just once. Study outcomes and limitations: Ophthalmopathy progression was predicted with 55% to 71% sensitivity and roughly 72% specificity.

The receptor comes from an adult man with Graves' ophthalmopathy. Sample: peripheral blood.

As DNA, the CDR3 is TGTGCCAGCAGCCCCCGGGCTTTGTCCCCTTCGACGCAGTATTTT. This codes for CASSPRALSPSTQYF. The V gene is TRBV9, the J gene TRBJ2-3, with unresolved D. V was pared by 4 bases and J by 9 bases, with 21 bases between. From germline, CDR1 is SGDLS and CDR2 YYNGEE. The CDR3 runs 15 residues.